The source of this T cell receptor (beta chain) is a study of PD-1 blockade in classical Hodgkin lymphoma. Looking at the study overall: The patients were dosed with nivolumab 3 mg/kg, infused intravenously every 2 weeks. The study, taken as a whole, reports: Exclusion removed patients who began nivolumab under 1 year after ASCT. Nothing has yet pinned down what causes the repertoire differences, possibly disease activity or prior therapy.

Only one count was recorded for this clone. Antigen specificity is unknown. Time point indicated: cycle 4 day 1 (C4D1), after 5 to 7 weeks of nivolumab. Each patient experienced a relapse that followed autologous stem cell transplantation, and brentuximab vedotin exposure varied. The authors purified CD4+ T cells from thawed PBMCs by magnetic negative selection. Sequenced by immunoSEQ multiplex PCR; TCRdb stores in-frame clones only, minus some. The top ten hold around 2.4% of the sample, which has around 18,000 clones, 75% seen once. The CDR3 has 16 residues. With 4 bases clipped from V and 0 bases from J, the junction kept 7 bases outside the gene matches. Germline V CDR1 and CDR2: MNHEY, SVGAGI.

This TCR was sampled from a human donor with classical Hodgkin lymphoma. V usage is TRBV6-5 and J usage is TRBJ1-2; 8 nucleotides line up with TRBD1. The sample in question was CD4+ T cells from blood, obtained before the fourth cycle of nivolumab. The CDR3 region is CASSFQQGVTNYGYTF. The CDR3 nucleotides read TGTGCCAGCAGTTTTCAACAGGGGGTAACTAACTATGGCTACACCTTC.